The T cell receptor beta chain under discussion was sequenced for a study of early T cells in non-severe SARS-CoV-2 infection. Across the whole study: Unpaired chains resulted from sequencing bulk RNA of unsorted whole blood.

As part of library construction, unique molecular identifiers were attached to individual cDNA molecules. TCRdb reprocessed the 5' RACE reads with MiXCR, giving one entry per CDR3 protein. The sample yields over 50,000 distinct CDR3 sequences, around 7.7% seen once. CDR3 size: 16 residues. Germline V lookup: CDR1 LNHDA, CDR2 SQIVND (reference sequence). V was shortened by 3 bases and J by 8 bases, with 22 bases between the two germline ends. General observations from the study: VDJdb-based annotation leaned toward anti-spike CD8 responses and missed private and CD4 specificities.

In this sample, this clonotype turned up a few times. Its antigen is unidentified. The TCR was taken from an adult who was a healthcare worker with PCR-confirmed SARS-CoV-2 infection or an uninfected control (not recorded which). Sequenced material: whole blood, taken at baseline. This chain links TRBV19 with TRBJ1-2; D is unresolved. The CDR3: CASSISGRRKFLGYTF. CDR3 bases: TGTGCCAGTAGTATCTCTGGACGTCGTAAATTTCTCGGCTACACCTTC.